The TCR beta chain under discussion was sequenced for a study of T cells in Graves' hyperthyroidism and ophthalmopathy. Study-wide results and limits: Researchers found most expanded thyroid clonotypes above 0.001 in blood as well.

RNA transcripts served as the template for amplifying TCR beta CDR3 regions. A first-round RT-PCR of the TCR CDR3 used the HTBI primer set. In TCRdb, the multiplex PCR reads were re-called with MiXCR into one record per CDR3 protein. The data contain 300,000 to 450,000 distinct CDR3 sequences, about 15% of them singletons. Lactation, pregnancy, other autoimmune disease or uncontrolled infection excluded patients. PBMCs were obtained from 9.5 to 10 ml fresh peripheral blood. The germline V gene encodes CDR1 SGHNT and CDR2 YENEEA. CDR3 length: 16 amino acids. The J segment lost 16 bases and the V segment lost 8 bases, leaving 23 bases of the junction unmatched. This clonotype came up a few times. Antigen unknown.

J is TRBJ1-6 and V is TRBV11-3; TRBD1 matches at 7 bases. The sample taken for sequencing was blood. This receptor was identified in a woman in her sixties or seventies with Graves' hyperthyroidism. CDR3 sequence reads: CASGPQEAGGSTRLHF. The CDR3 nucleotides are TGTGCCAGCGGCCCCCAGGAGGCAGGGGGGTCTACAAGACTCCACTTT.